This T cell receptor beta chain was obtained from a study of T cells in Graves' hyperthyroidism and ophthalmopathy. Germline values: CDR1 SGHAT, CDR2 FQNNGV. The CDR3 consists of 18 residues. The junction had 11 bases not matched to a gene; V was cut back by 2 bases and J by 8 bases. A remark on this clonotype: Its antigen is not identified.

There were TCR beta CDR3 regions amplified from RNA transcripts. TCR CDR3 underwent first-round RT-PCR with the HTBI primer set. MiXCR, applied by TCRdb to the multiplex PCR reads, yields one record per CDR3 protein. The table records 500,000 or so distinct CDR3 sequences, more than 15% of them present only once. Findings and caveats of the study: Model-based prediction identified ophthalmopathy a median approximately 6 months prior to its onset.

Active moderate-to-severe ophthalmopathy, Clinical Activity Score at least 3, NOSPECS at least 4, under 3 months' duration. Diagnosis relied on clinical symptoms, serum thyroxine and TRAb, thyroid ultrasound and orbital computed tomography. The V call is TRBV11-2, the J call TRBJ1-6, with 11 bases lining up with TRBD1. This receptor was taken from a woman under 30 with Graves' ophthalmopathy. The material sequenced was blood. The CDR3 spells CASSLLAPGQGVYSPLHF. The CDR3 nucleotides read TGTGCCAGCAGCTTACTCGCTCCGGGACAGGGGGTTTATTCACCCCTCCACTTT.